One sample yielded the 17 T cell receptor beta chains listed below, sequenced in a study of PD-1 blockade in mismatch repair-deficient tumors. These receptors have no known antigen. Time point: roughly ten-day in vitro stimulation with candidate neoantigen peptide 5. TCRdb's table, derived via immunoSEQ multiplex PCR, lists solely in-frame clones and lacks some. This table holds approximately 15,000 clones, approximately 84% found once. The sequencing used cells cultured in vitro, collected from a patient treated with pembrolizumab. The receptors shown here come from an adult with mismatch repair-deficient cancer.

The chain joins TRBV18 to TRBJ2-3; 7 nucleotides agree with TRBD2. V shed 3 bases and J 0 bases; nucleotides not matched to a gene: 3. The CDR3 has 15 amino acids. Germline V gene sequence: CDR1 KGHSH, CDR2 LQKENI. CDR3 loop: CASSPQRGSTDTQYF. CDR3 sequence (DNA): TGTGCCAGCTCACCCCAGCGGGGTAGCACAGATACGCAGTATTTT.

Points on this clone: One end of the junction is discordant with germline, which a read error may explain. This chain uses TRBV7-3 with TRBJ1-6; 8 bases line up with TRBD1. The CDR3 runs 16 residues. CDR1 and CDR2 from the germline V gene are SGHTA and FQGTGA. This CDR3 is CASQRSQGAKISPPHF. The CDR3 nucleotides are TGTGCCAGCCAACGGAGCCAGGGGGCCAAAATTTCACCCCCCCACTTT. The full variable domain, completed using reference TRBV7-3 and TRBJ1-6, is GAGVSQTPSNKVTEKGKYVELRCDPISGHTALYWYRQSLGQGPEFLIYFQGTGAADDSGLPNDRFFAVRPEGSVSTLKIQRTERGDSAVYLCASQRSQGAKISPPHFGNGTRLTVT.

CDR3 bases: TGTGCCAGCAGTTCCTTGTCCCCTAATCAGCCCCAGCATTTT. This gives the protein CASSSLSPNQPQHF. V gene TRBV28 combines with J gene TRBJ1-5; D gene unclear. The CDR3 is 14 residues long. V was trimmed by 4 bases and J by 4 bases, leaving 11 bases between them. Germline V gene lookup returns CDR1 MDHEN and CDR2 SYDVKM.

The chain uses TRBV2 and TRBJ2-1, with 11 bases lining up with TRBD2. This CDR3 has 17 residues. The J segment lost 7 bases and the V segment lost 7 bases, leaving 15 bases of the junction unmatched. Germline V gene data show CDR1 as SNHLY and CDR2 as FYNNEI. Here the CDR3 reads CASTKGRELAGVNEQFF. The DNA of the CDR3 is TGTGCCAGCACAAAGGGGAGGGAACTAGCGGGAGTAAATGAGCAGTTCTTC. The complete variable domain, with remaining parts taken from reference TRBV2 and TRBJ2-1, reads EPEVTQTPSHQVTQMGQEVILRCVPISNHLYFYWYRQILGQKVEFLVSFYNNEISEKSEIFDDQFSVERPDGSNFTLKIRSTKLEDSAMYFCASTKGRELAGVNEQFFGPGTRLTVL.

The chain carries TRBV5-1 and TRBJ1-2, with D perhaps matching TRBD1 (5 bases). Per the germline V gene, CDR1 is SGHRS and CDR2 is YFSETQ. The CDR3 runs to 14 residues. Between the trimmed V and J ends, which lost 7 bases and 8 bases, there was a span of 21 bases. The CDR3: CASGRPERGFGYTF. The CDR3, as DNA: TGCGCCAGCGGCAGACCCGAAAGGGGTTTCGGCTACACCTTC.

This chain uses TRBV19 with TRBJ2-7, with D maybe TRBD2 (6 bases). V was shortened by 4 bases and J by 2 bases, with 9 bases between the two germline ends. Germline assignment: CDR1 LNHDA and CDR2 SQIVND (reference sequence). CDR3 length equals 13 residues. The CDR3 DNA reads TGTGCCAGTAGTACCAGACTAGCCTACGAGCAGTACTTC. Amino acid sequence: CASSTRLAYEQYF.

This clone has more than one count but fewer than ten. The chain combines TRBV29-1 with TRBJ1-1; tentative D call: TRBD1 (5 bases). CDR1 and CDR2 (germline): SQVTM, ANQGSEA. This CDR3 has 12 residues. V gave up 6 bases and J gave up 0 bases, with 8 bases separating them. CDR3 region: CSVGTLNTEAFF. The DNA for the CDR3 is TGCAGCGTGGGGACGCTGAACACTGAAGCTTTCTTT.

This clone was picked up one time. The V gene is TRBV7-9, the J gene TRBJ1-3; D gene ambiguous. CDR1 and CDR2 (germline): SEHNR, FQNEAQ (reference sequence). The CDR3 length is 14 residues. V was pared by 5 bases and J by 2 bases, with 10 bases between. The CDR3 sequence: CASSRTGAGNTIYF. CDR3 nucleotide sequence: TGTGCCAGCAGCCGAACGGGCGCTGGAAACACCATATATTTT.

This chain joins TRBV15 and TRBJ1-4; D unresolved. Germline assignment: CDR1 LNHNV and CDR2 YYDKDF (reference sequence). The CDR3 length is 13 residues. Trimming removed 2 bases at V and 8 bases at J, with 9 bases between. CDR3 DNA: TGTGCCACCAGCAGACAGGCGATGGAAAAACTGTTTTTT. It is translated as CATSRQAMEKLFF.

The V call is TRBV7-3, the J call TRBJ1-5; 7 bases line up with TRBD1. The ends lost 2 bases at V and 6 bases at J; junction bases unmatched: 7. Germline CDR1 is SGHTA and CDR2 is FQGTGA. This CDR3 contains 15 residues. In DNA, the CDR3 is TGTGCCAGCAGCTTAGAGGGGGCAGAGAGTCAGCCCCAGCATTTT. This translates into CASSLEGAESQPQHF. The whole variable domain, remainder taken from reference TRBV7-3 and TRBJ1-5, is GAGVSQTPSNKVTEKGKYVELRCDPISGHTALYWYRQSLGQGPEFLIYFQGTGAADDSGLPNDRFFAVRPEGSVSTLKIQRTERGDSAVYLCASSLEGAESQPQHFGDGTRLSIL.

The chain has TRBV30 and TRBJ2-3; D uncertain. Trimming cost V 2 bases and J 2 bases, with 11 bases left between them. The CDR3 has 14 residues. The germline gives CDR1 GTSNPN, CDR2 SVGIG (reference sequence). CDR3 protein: CAWSKGTNTDTQYF. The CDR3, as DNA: TGTGCCTGGAGTAAAGGAACCAACACAGATACGCAGTATTTT.

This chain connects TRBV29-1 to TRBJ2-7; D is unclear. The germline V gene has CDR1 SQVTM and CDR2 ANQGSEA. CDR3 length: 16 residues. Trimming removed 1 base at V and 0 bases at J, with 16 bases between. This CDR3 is CSVEVGPALSSYEQYF. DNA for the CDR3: TGCAGCGTTGAAGTAGGGCCTGCCCTGAGCTCCTACGAGCAGTACTTC.

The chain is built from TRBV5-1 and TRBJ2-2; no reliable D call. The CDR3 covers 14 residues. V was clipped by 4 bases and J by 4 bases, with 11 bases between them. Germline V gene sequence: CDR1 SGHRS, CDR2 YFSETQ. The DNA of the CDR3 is TGCGCCAGCAGCCTCCTGTCGGTCACCGGGGAGCTGTTTTTT. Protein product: CASSLLSVTGELFF.

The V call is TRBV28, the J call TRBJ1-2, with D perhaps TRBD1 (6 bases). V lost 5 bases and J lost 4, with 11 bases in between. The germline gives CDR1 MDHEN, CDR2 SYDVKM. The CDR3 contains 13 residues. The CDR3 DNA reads TGTGCCAGCAGTAACACAGGGACCTATGGCTACACCTTC. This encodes CASSNTGTYGYTF.

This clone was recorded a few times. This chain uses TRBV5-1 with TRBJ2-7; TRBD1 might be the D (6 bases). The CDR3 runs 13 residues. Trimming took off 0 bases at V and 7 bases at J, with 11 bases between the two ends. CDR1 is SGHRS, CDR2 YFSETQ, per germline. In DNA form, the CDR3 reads TGCGCCAGCAGCTTGGCAGGGGATAGGGAGCAGTACTTC. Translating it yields CASSLAGDREQYF.

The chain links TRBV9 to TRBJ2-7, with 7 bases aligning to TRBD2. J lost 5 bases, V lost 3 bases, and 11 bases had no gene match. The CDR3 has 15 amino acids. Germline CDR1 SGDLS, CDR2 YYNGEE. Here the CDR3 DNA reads TGTGCCAGCAGCGCCGGGACTATTGGGGGACACGAGCAGTACTTC. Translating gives CASSAGTIGGHEQYF.

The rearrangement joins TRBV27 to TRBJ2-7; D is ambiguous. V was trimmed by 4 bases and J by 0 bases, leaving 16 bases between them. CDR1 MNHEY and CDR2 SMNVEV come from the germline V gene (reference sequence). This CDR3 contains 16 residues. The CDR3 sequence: CASSSSLGTLSYEQYF. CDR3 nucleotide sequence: TGTGCCAGCAGTTCCAGCCTAGGAACCCTCTCCTACGAGCAGTACTTC.